Listed below are T cell receptor beta chains from one sample, sequenced in a study of CD8+ T cells in alopecia areata. TCRdb's copy holds only in-frame clones and misses some; the assay was immunoSEQ multiplex PCR. The sample consists of over 70,000 clones, about 71% of them appearing once. The sample consisted of CD8+ T cells sorted from blood, taken at week 24, from a patient treated with tofacitinib. Receptors were obtained from a human donor with alopecia areata. Both conserved end residues are part of each CDR3. Each record gives: clone size, J gene, V gene, D gene, CDR3 DNA, CDR3 protein. D genes are given only for firm matches. Clone size is stated in some rows and not others, as once, few, many or a class when expanded.

- | TRBJ1-1 | TRBV27 | - | TGTGCCAGCAGCCAGGCCTCGGGGGGTTTATACGAAGCTTTCTTT | CASSQASGGLYEAFF
- | TRBJ2-7 | TRBV27 | - | TGTGCCAGCAGTTCGACATGGTCCTCCTACGAGCAGTACTTC | CASSSTWSSYEQYF
- | TRBJ2-5 | TRBV13 | - | TGTGCCAGCAGCCTAGCGGAAGGGGGAGAGACCCAGTACTTC | CASSLAEGGETQYF
- | TRBJ2-5 | TRBV7-9 | TRBD2 | TGTGCCAGCAGCACTGCGGGACTAGCGGACCAAGAGACCCAGTACTTC | CASSTAGLADQETQYF
- | TRBJ2-7 | TRBV5-6 | - | TGTGCCAGCAGCTTGGGCGTCTCCTACGAGCAGTACTTC | CASSLGVSYEQYF
few | TRBJ1-1 | TRBV13 | TRBD1 | TGTGCCAGCAGCTTAGAGGGACAGGGGCCTGAAGCTTTCTTT | CASSLEGQGPEAFF
- | TRBJ1-2 | TRBV7-9 | - | TGTGCCAGCAGCTTAACGCTGGATATCGACCTTAATAACTATGGCTACACCTTC | CASSLTLDIDLNNYGYTF
once | TRBJ1-1 | TRBV4-1 | TRBD1 | TGCGCCAGCAGCCAAGAACAGGGGGCCGGGACTGAAGCTTTCTTT | CASSQEQGAGTEAFF
- | TRBJ2-1 | TRBV4-1 | TRBD2 | TGCGCCAGCAGCCAAGATACGGGGGGCTCCTACAATGAGCAGTTCTTC | CASSQDTGGSYNEQFF
few | TRBJ2-1 | TRBV10-3 | - | TGTGCCATCAGCGGGGCCCATGAGCAGTTCTTC | CAISGAHEQFF
- | TRBJ2-1 | TRBV25-1 | TRBD2 | TGTGCCAGCAGTGAGGTCCTAGCGGGAGACTACAATGAGCAGTTCTTC | CASSEVLAGDYNEQFF
- | TRBJ2-4 | TRBV27 | TRBD1 | TGTGCCAGCAGTTTAGGGGGACAGGGCATCATTCAGTACTTC | CASSLGGQGIIQYF
- | TRBJ2-5 | TRBV5-1 | TRBD2 | TGCGCCAGCAGCCAACTAGCGGAGCAAGAGACCCAGTACTTC | CASSQLAEQETQYF
- | TRBJ1-1 | TRBV5-1 | - | TGCGCCAGCACAATCACAGGCACTGAAGCTTTCTTT | CASTITGTEAFF
many | TRBJ1-2 | TRBV28 | - | TGTGCCAGCGTTGGGGAAGGAGAGGGCTACGGCTACACCTTC | CASVGEGEGYGYTF
few | TRBJ2-2 | TRBV27 | TRBD2 | TGTGCCAGCAGTGCGGGAGGGCCCGGGGAGCTGTTTTTT | CASSAGGPGELFF
- | TRBJ1-1 | TRBV2 | TRBD1 | TGTGCCAGCAGTGCCCCGGGACAGACGAACACTGAAGCTTTCTTT | CASSAPGQTNTEAFF
- | TRBJ2-7 | TRBV28 | - | TGTGCCAGCAGTTTTGGCTCCTACGAGCAGTACTTC | CASSFGSYEQYF
- | TRBJ2-5 | TRBV7-3 | - | TGTGCCAGCAGCTCCGGACTGACGTACCAAGAGACCCAGTACTTC | CASSSGLTYQETQYF
few | TRBJ1-1 | TRBV7-9 | - | TGTGCCAGCAGGCCCACAGGGAGGTTGCACAATGAAGCTTTCTTT | CASRPTGRLHNEAFF
- | TRBJ2-5 | TRBV4-1 | TRBD2 | TGCGCCAGCAGCCAAGTGGGAGGGTACCAAGAGACCCAGTACTTC | CASSQVGGYQETQYF
- | TRBJ2-7 | TRBV4-3 | TRBD1 | TGCGCCAGCAGCCAAGATTGGACAGGGGCAAGCTACGAGCAGTACTTC | CASSQDWTGASYEQYF
- | TRBJ1-2 | TRBV27 | - | TGTGCCAGCAGTCCAATATTTCCCCAGGGTAATAACTATGGCTACACCTTC | CASSPIFPQGNNYGYTF
- | TRBJ2-3 | TRBV18 | - | TGTGCCAGCTCACCGGGCTCAACTAGCACAGATACGCAGTATTTT | CASSPGSTSTDTQYF